The T cell receptor beta chain under discussion was sequenced for a study of T cells in localized non-small cell lung cancer. This CDR3 comprises 14 residues. Germline CDR1 and CDR2: MNHGY and SAAAGT. Trimming took off 6 bases at V and 2 bases at J, with 13 bases between the two ends. Clones were read by immunoSEQ multiplex PCR, and TCRdb kept only the in-frame ones, dropping some. The sample has a few thousand clones; under 55% are singletons. The chain links TRBV6-8 to TRBJ2-5, with D tentatively TRBD2 (5 bases). The input for sequencing was lymph node tissue, taken before any cancer treatment. The TCR was taken from a woman aged 18 to 55 with stage I lung adenocarcinoma. The DNA of the CDR3 is TGTGCCAGCAGCTACGGGAACTATCAAGAGACCCAGTACTTC. Translation gives CASSYGNYQETQYF.